This T cell receptor beta chain was sequenced during a study of blood T cell repertoires in COVID-19. Study context: Some COVID-19 samples were acute and others convalescent; all came from the United States, Italy and Spain. From T cells, B-cell-depleted T cells, or PBMCs came the material, which was cDNA or gDNA.

Per the study methods: From reference gene primer amplification, estimates of nucleated cell counts were derived. Generated by immunoSEQ multiplex PCR, the TCRdb table keeps only in-frame clones and is missing some. V, J and clone size are those of that table, while D and trimming were read from the DNA. The repertoire holds about 49,000 clones, with around 83% as singletons. V was clipped by 0 bases and J by 5 bases, with 32 bases between them. The V gene's germline CDR1 is SGDLS and CDR2 YYNGEE. The CDR3 is 21 amino acids. The genes are TRBV9 and TRBJ2-5, with TRBD1 as a possible D gene (7 bases). Material: peripheral blood. This TCR was sampled from a man in his forties with active COVID-19. The CDR3 reads CASSVGGGRQGGLGFRETQYF. The DNA of the CDR3 is TGTGCCAGCAGCGTAGGAGGGGGGAGACAGGGCGGTTTAGGTTTCAGGGAGACCCAGTACTTC.